This is a list of T cell receptor beta chains from one sample in a study of blood T cell repertoires in COVID-19. Clones were sequenced by immunoSEQ multiplex PCR, and TCRdb holds only the in-frame ones, with some missing. Of about 140,000 clones listed, around 88% are singletons. The specimen was peripheral blood. The receptor set was obtained from a human donor in a cohort sampled during active COVID-19. The CDR3 runs from the conserved cysteine through the conserved F or W. The D gene is left open where the match is weak. Rows may omit the clone size; those that give it use once, few, many or a size class.

TRBV21-1,NA,TRBJ1-3,NA,16,TGTGCCAGCAGCTTTTTCGACAGGGGATGGGGAAACACCATATATTTT,CASSFFDRGWGNTIYF
TRBV19,NA,TRBJ1-1,NA,15,TGTGCCAGTAGTATAGGGGGGAGGGTGGACACTGAAGCTTTCTTT,CASSIGGRVDTEAFF
TRBV30,TRBD1,TRBJ1-4,NA,16,TGTGCCTGGAGTCGCATCGGACAGGGTAAAAATGAAAAACTGTTTTTT,CAWSRIGQGKNEKLFF
TRBV5-1,NA,TRBJ2-7,once,16,TGCGCCAGCAGCCCGGTACTGGGGGGTCGCCTCTACGAGCAGTACTTC,CASSPVLGGRLYEQYF
TRBV5-6,TRBD1,TRBJ1-5,few,17,TGTGCCAGCAGCACTAGGGGGGGGACAGGGGACTATCAGCCCCAGCATTTT,CASSTRGGTGDYQPQHF
TRBV15,TRBD1,TRBJ1-3,NA,18,TGTGCCACCAGCAGAGATGGACAGGTTGGAGGTTCTGGAAACACCATATATTTT,CATSRDGQVGGSGNTIYF
TRBV10-3,TRBD1,TRBJ2-7,NA,16,TGTGCCATCAGTGAGGCCCGCGGGACAGGGGGGGTCGAGCAGTACTTC,CAISEARGTGGVEQYF
TRBV7-6,NA,TRBJ2-6,NA,18,TGTGCCAGCAGCTTACGGGCGCAGGGCGAAACTGGGGCCAACGTCCTGACTTTC,CASSLRAQGETGANVLTF
TRBV3-1/TRBV3-2,NA,TRBJ2-1,NA,16,TGTGCCAGCAGCCAACTGGGCCAGAGCTCCTACAATGAGCAGTTCTTC,CASSQLGQSSYNEQFF
TRBV6-9,TRBD2,TRBJ2-7,once,17,TGTGCCACCGCGGATAGCGGGGGGGCCCCGGCCTCCTACGAGCAGTACTTC,CATADSGGAPASYEQYF
TRBV7-9,NA,TRBJ2-7,NA,15,TGTGCCAGCAGCTTAGATAGGGACACCTACTACGAGCAGTACTTC,CASSLDRDTYYEQYF
TRBV2,NA,TRBJ2-1,few,12,TGTGCCAGCAGTGAAGGTTTTCCGGAGCAGTTCTTC,CASSEGFPEQFF
TRBV19,NA,TRBJ1-2,NA,14,TGTGCCAGTAGGTCCGGGGGGGCGGGCACCGGCTACACCTTC,CASRSGGAGTGYTF
TRBV30,TRBD1,TRBJ1-2,once,15,TGTGCCTGGAGTGCTACCTCCGGGACAGGGGTCGGCTACACCTTC,CAWSATSGTGVGYTF
TRBV2,NA,TRBJ1-1,few,13,TGTGCCAGCAGAGCGGGACCGAACACTGAAGCTTTCTTT,CASRAGPNTEAFF
TRBV20-1,TRBD2,TRBJ2-3,NA,17,TGCAGTGCTAGTTCCCTAGCGGGAGTTCCTAGCACAGATACGCAGTATTTT,CSASSLAGVPSTDTQYF
TRBV10-3,NA,TRBJ2-5,once,14,TGTGCCACCACGTTGTCTAGCCCCCCAGAGACCCAGTACTTC,CATTLSSPPETQYF
TRBV12-3/TRBV12-4,TRBD1,TRBJ1-2,NA,13,TGTGCCAGCAGTTTACTCCGTGACAGGGGGCCGACCTTC,CASSLLRDRGPTF
TRBV7-4,TRBD1,TRBJ2-7,NA,16,TGTGCCAGCAGCTTAGCCCCCGACAGGGGGAGGTACGAGCAGTACTTC,CASSLAPDRGRYEQYF
TRBV30,NA,TRBJ1-1,NA,11,TGTGCCTGGATACAGGCGGAACGAGCTTTCTTT,CAWIQAERAFF
TRBV5-5,NA,TRBJ1-2,NA,15,TGTGCCAGCAGCTTGAGCGGGGGCGAAAACTATGGCTACACCTTC,CASSLSGGENYGYTF
TRBV5-1,TRBD2,TRBJ2-5,NA,17,TGCGCCAGCAGCTTGAAGAGTAGCGGGGGGGCCGGTGAGACCCAGTACTTC,CASSLKSSGGAGETQYF
TRBV11-3,TRBD2,TRBJ2-1,NA,17,TGTGCCAGCAGCTGGCGGGAGGGGGGGATATACGACAATGAGCAGTTCTTC,CASSWREGGIYDNEQFF
TRBV14,TRBD1,TRBJ1-4,few,14,TGTGCCAGCAGCCCTACAGGGGATCGCGAAAAACTGTTTTTT,CASSPTGDREKLFF
TRBV19,TRBD2,TRBJ2-1,NA,15,TGTGCCAGTAGTATCTCCGGGGGGGAAACTAATGAGCAGTTCTTC,CASSISGGETNEQFF
TRBV7-9,NA,TRBJ1-5,NA,15,TGTGCCAGCAGCTTAGCTGGAGATAGCAATCAGCCCCAGCATTTT,CASSLAGDSNQPQHF
TRBV6-6,TRBD1,TRBJ1-1,NA,16,TGTGCCAGCAGGTATACCGACAGGGCGGCCGGCACTGAAGCTTTCTTT,CASRYTDRAAGTEAFF
TRBV29-1,TRBD2,TRBJ2-7,once,13,TGCAGCGTCCGGACTAGCGGAGCCTACGAGCAGTACTTC,CSVRTSGAYEQYF
TRBV5-8,TRBD1,TRBJ1-5,NA,17,TGTGCCAGCACCCGGACAGGGGTCCCCTTTAGCAATCAGCCCCAGCATTTT,CASTRTGVPFSNQPQHF
TRBV2,NA,TRBJ2-5,NA,13,TGTGCCAGCAGTGTCGAACAGCAAGAGACCCAGTACTTC,CASSVEQQETQYF
TRBV10-3,TRBD1,TRBJ1-1,NA,14,TGTGCCATCACCCAGGACAGGGATAACTCTGAAGCTTTCTTT,CAITQDRDNSEAFF
TRBV28,TRBD2,TRBJ2-7,NA,15,TGTGCCAGCAGTTTAGGAGCGGGGACCTCCTACGAGCAGTACTTC,CASSLGAGTSYEQYF
TRBV15,NA,TRBJ1-2,NA,18,TGTGCCACCAGCAGAGATCGAGTTCCGGGGAGTGGTAACTATGGCTACACCTTC,CATSRDRVPGSGNYGYTF